Listed here are 14 T cell receptor beta chains from one sample, sequenced in a study of Ad26.COV2.S vaccination and SARS-CoV-2 variants. The treatment here: 15 to 20 received Ad26.COV2.S at low or high dose, single or two shots; about 5 received placebo; per-sample allocation not given. Vaccine and placebo recipients were sampled on day 63 after the first injection. Measured with immunoSEQ multiplex PCR; TCRdb has only the in-frame clones, and not every one. The table has some 370,000 clones, 83% seen once. This sample comprised peripheral blood, obtained in a trial of Ad26.COV2.S vaccine versus placebo. The receptors originated from a person between 18 and 59 years old who received the Ad26.COV2.S COVID-19 vaccine or a placebo.

As concerns this clone: Other DNA sequences from this sample encode an identical CDR3 as well. The V call is TRBV12-3 or TRBV12-4, the J call TRBJ1-5; no firm D call. There are 12 residues in the CDR3. With 5 bases removed from V and 0 bases from J, the gap between germline ends came to 2 bases. The CDR3 spells CASSRSNQPQHF. CDR3 in DNA: TGTGCCAGCAGTCGTAGCAATCAGCCCCAGCATTTT.

Turning to this clone: The same CDR3 is also encoded by other DNA sequences in this sample. V and J are TRBV5-1 and TRBJ1-1; 10 bases match TRBD1. V trimming: 3 bases; J trimming: 1 base; junction bases outside the gene matches: 0. Per the germline V gene, CDR1 is SGHRS and CDR2 is YFSETQ. This CDR3 region has 14 residues. CDR3 amino acids: CASSWTGGNTEAFF. The CDR3, as DNA: TGCGCCAGCAGCTGGACAGGGGGGAACACTGAAGCTTTCTTT.

CDR3 in DNA: TGTGCCAGCTCGCTTCTTGGGGGAAATCAGCCCCAGCATTTT. This encodes CASSLLGGNQPQHF. This chain uses TRBV18 with TRBJ1-5, with a weak D call TRBD1 (5 bases). CDR3 length equals 14 residues. The V gene's germline CDR1 is KGHSH and CDR2 LQKENI. V was shortened by 6 bases and J by 4 bases, with 13 bases between the two germline ends.

The chain couples TRBV7-8 to TRBJ1-1, with D hard to call. V gave up 5 bases and J gave up 2 bases, with 9 bases separating them. The CDR3 has 13 residues. Germline V gene lookup returns CDR1 SGHVS and CDR2 FQNEAQ. The CDR3 sequence: CASSPPGNTEAFF. CDR3 nucleotide sequence: TGTGCCAGCAGCCCTCCCGGTAACACTGAAGCTTTCTTT. Combining the CDR3 with reference TRBV7-8 and TRBJ1-1 gives the whole variable domain GAGVSQSPRYKVAKRGQDVALRCDPISGHVSLFWYQQALGQGPEFLTYFQNEAQLDKSGLPSDRFFAERPEGSVSTLKIQRTQQEDSAVYLCASSPPGNTEAFFGQGTRLTVV.

This clone has only a few counts. The chain employs TRBV6-1 and TRBJ2-1; D remains unclear. Germline CDR1 reads MNHNS; CDR2 reads SASEGT. The CDR3 length is 12 residues. The ends were cut back, 0 bases at V and 9 bases at J, with 6 bases in the middle. CDR3 loop: CASSEAGLEQFF. The CDR3 DNA sequence: TGTGCCAGCAGTGAAGCCGGCCTTGAGCAGTTCTTC.

This clone was seen only a few times. The chain employs TRBV12-3 or TRBV12-4 and TRBJ1-1, with unresolved D. CDR3 length: 12 residues. V shed 6 bases and J shed 8 bases, with 13 bases lying between them. The CDR3 DNA sequence: TGTGCCAGCAGCCCCCGACTTAGGGAAGCTTTCTTT. This codes for CASSPRLREAFF.

V is TRBV7-3 and J is TRBJ2-5, with D possibly TRBD2 on 6 matching bases. Germline CDR1 SGHTA, CDR2 FQGTGA. V was trimmed by 5 bases and J by 2 bases, leaving 12 bases between them. This CDR3 has 14 amino acids. As DNA, the CDR3 is TGTGCCAGCAGCCACCTCGGGGGTCAAGAGACCCAGTACTTC. Translating it yields CASSHLGGQETQYF.

The chain combines TRBV2 with TRBJ2-1; 8 nucleotides agree with TRBD2. V lost 4 bases, J lost 12 bases, and 5 bases stayed unmatched. Looked up from germline, CDR1 is SNHLY and CDR2 is FYNNEI. CDR3 length: 12 amino acids. The CDR3 DNA sequence: TGTGCCAGCAGTGGGAGACTAGCGCCGCAGTTCTTC. As protein: CASSGRLAPQFF. Variable domain in full (rest from reference TRBV2 and TRBJ2-1): EPEVTQTPSHQVTQMGQEVILRCVPISNHLYFYWYRQILGQKVEFLVSFYNNEISEKSEIFDDQFSVERPDGSNFTLKIRSTKLEDSAMYFCASSGRLAPQFFGPGTRLTVL.

This clone was counted a single time. The chain joins TRBV30 to TRBJ2-3; 10 nucleotides match TRBD2. The CDR3 length is 13 residues. CDR1 and CDR2 from the germline V gene are GTSNPN and SVGIG (reference sequence). After removal of 2 bases from V and 11 bases from J, the junction contained 7 bases not matched to a gene. The CDR3 loop reads CAWSTIAGGGQYF. The CDR3 DNA sequence: TGTGCCTGGAGTACCATAGCGGGAGGTGGGCAGTATTTT.

The rearrangement links TRBV14 to TRBJ2-5; D tentatively reads TRBD1 or TRBD2 (5 bases each). V gave up 1 base and J gave up 13 bases, with 10 bases separating them. The CDR3 totals 11 residues. Looked up from germline, CDR1 is SGHDN and CDR2 is FVKESK. DNA for the CDR3: TGTGCCAGCAGCCAAGGAGGGGCCTTGTACTTC. It translates to CASSQGGALYF.

The chain uses TRBV6-6 and TRBJ2-2; 7 positions agree with TRBD1. Looked up from germline, CDR1 is MNHNY and CDR2 is SVGAGI (reference sequence). CDR3 size: 15 residues. J was trimmed by 7 bases and V by 7 bases; bases with no gene match: 12. For the CDR3, the DNA is TGTGCCAGCACTGAAATGGTCCAGGGGGTCGGGGAGCTGTTTTTT. Its translation: CASTEMVQGVGELFF.

This chain uses TRBV6-5 with TRBJ2-2, with TRBD2 as a possible D gene (5 bases). Trimming pared 7 bases from V and 6 bases from J, leaving 15 bases between. CDR1 MNHEY and CDR2 SVGAGI come from the germline V gene. The CDR3 is made up of 14 amino acids. In DNA form, the CDR3 reads TGTGCCAGCACCCGGATCGGAGGTCCCGGGGAGCTGTTTTTT. Protein: CASTRIGGPGELFF.

The sample holds one count of this clone. V usage is TRBV11-2 and J usage is TRBJ1-5; a possible D gene is TRBD1 (5 bases). Trimming pared 1 base from V and 4 bases from J, leaving 8 bases between. The CDR3 consists of 14 residues. The V gene's germline CDR1 is SGHAT and CDR2 FQNNGV. CDR3: CASSLGQLNQPQHF. DNA for the CDR3: TGTGCCAGCAGCTTAGGACAGCTAAATCAGCCCCAGCATTTT.

This sequence joins TRBV24-1 and TRBJ1-1; D possibly corresponds to TRBD1 (6 bases). Germline CDR1 and CDR2: KGHDR and SFDVKD. V was cut by 8 bases and J by 2 bases, with 11 bases left in between. CDR3 size: 13 residues. For the CDR3, the DNA is TGTGCCACCAAAGGACAGCCCAACACTGAAGCTTTCTTT. It yields the protein CATKGQPNTEAFF.